These 13 T cell receptor beta chains were all obtained from the same sample, sequenced in a study of blood T cell repertoires in COVID-19. Only in-frame clones appear in the TCRdb table, and some are missing; sequencing was by immunoSEQ multiplex PCR. The repertoire has around 81,000 clones, 85% to 90% of them found once; the top ten carry more than 4.5%. Sequenced sample: peripheral blood. The source is a woman older than 75 with acute or convalescent COVID-19.

This chain links TRBV6-5 with TRBJ1-1, with 7 bases matching TRBD1. Trimming cost V 2 bases and J 5 bases; bases outside gene matches: 5. Germline CDR1 and CDR2: MNHEY and SVGAGI. This CDR3 region has 14 residues. CDR3 region: CASSYRGRGTEAFF. CDR3 DNA sequence: TGTGCCAGCAGTTACAGGGGGCGCGGGACTGAAGCTTTCTTT.

The rearrangement uses TRBV5-6 and TRBJ2-1; 10 bases are a match to TRBD1. The CDR3 is 16 amino acids. V trimming: 0 bases; J trimming: 4 bases; junction bases outside the gene matches: 4. Germline assignment: CDR1 SGHDT and CDR2 YYEEEE. The CDR3 reads CASSLARDRGYNEQFF. The DNA of the CDR3 is TGTGCCAGCAGCTTGGCCCGGGACAGGGGATACAATGAGCAGTTCTTC.

As concerns this clone: Other DNA sequences in the same sample also yield this CDR3. For the CDR3, the DNA is TGTGCCAGCAGCGTAGCGGGCTCTGGAAACACCATATATTTT. It codes for CASSVAGSGNTIYF. The chain carries TRBV9 and TRBJ1-3; D unresolved. CDR1 is SGDLS and CDR2 is YYNGEE in the germline V gene. Trimming shortened V by 0 bases and J by 0 bases, and 4 bases separated the two germline ends. This CDR3 is built from 14 residues.

Turning to this clone: Germline is not matched at one junction end, which may reflect a read error. The rearrangement joins TRBV18 to TRBJ2-7; no firm D call. CDR1 is KGHSH and CDR2 is LQKENI in the germline V gene. The CDR3 length is 12 residues. The CDR3 nucleotides are TGTGCCAGCTCACCACTCTCCGACGAGCAGTACTTC. This sequence encodes CASSPLSDEQYF.

The chain couples TRBV24-1 to TRBJ2-3; a possible D gene is TRBD2 (5 bases). This CDR3 contains 15 residues. Trimming shortened V by 2 bases and J by 1 base, and 9 bases separated the two germline ends. Germline CDR1 and CDR2: KGHDR and SFDVKD. This chain's CDR3 is CATSDSGSGTDTQYF. The DNA of the CDR3 is TGTGCCACCAGTGATTCGGGAAGTGGCACAGATACGCAGTATTTT.

The CDR3 region has the DNA TGTGCCAGTAGTATAGATCGGGTTGCTAGCAGCCGCTCCTACAATGAGCAGTTCTTC. It encodes CASSIDRVASSRSYNEQFF. The genes are TRBV19 and TRBJ2-1, with a tentative D call TRBD2 (5 bases). Germline CDR1 and CDR2: LNHDA and SQIVND (reference sequence). CDR3 length equals 19 residues. Trimming stripped 0 bases from V and 0 bases from J, with 18 bases between. Together with reference TRBV19 and TRBJ2-1, the CDR3 gives the full variable domain: DGGITQSPKYLFRKEGQNVTLSCEQNLNHDAMYWYRQDPGQGLRLIYYSQIVNDFQKGDIAEGYSVSREKKESFPLTVTSAQKNPTAFYLCASSIDRVASSRSYNEQFFGPGTRLTVL.

This chain connects TRBV5-5 to TRBJ1-2, with D tentatively TRBD1 (6 bases). V lost 4 bases and J lost 0, with 13 bases in between. Looked up from germline, CDR1 is SGHKS and CDR2 is YYEKEE (reference sequence). The CDR3 spans 15 residues. The CDR3 loop reads CASSPPGQSNYGYTF. CDR3 in DNA: TGTGCCAGCAGCCCCCCAGGACAGTCTAACTATGGCTACACCTTC.

This chain links TRBV27 with TRBJ1-2; D unclear. CDR3 length: 15 amino acids. In germline, CDR1 is MNHEY, CDR2 SMNVEV (reference sequence). Between the trimmed V and J ends, which lost 6 bases and 5 bases, there was a span of 19 bases. This CDR3 is CASRRTPEGNYGYTF. DNA of the CDR3: TGTGCCAGCAGGAGGACTCCAGAAGGCAATTATGGCTACACCTTC.

The chain couples TRBV6-5 to TRBJ1-3, with D hard to call. The V end was cut by 6 bases, the J end by 0 bases, with 12 bases between. The CDR3 runs to 15 residues. Per germline, CDR1 MNHEY and CDR2 SVGAGI. CDR3 in DNA: TGTGCCAGCAGGGGTACAGCAAACTCTGGAAACACCATATATTTT. This codes for CASRGTANSGNTIYF.

The V call is TRBV7-2, the J call TRBJ2-7, with D unresolved. V was trimmed by 2 bases and J by 2 bases, leaving 10 bases between them. CDR1 and CDR2 (germline): SGHTA, FQGNSA. The CDR3 covers 14 residues. In nucleotides, the CDR3 is TGTGCCAGCAGCTTAAATGGGCTACCCTACGAGCAGTACTTC. It yields the protein CASSLNGLPYEQYF.

The rearrangement uses TRBV4-2 and TRBJ1-2; 8 positions agree with TRBD1. The V and J ends lost 4 bases and 8 bases, in that order; junction bases with no gene match: 3. CDR3 size: 12 residues. Germline values: CDR1 LGHNA, CDR2 YNFKEQ. Here the CDR3 reads CASSLRTGGYTF. The CDR3 DNA reads TGTGCCAGCAGCCTGCGGACAGGGGGCTACACCTTC.

J is TRBJ1-6 and V is TRBV27, with 9 bases lining up with TRBD1. CDR3 length equals 19 residues. Germline-derived CDR1 and CDR2 are MNHEY and SMNVEV (reference sequence). J gave up 7 bases and V 4 bases, and 17 bases lay outside the gene matches. The CDR3 sequence: CASSSRGTGIRSSNSPLHF. In DNA, the CDR3 is TGTGCCAGCAGTTCACGAGGGACAGGGATCAGATCGTCGAATTCACCCCTCCACTTT.

The sample holds one count of this clone. The rearrangement uses TRBV12-3 or TRBV12-4 and TRBJ2-5, with D perhaps matching TRBD2 (5 bases). V was shortened by 7 bases and J by 3 bases, with 9 bases between the two germline ends. This CDR3 has 12 residues. The CDR3 here is CASTSREETQYF. In DNA form, the CDR3 reads TGTGCCAGCACCTCGAGGGAAGAGACCCAGTACTTC.